This paragraph reports one T cell receptor (beta chain). For each subset, genomic DNA was distributed in equal portions over several immunoSEQ plates. The assay was immunoSEQ multiplex PCR, and TCRdb's table has in-frame clones only and misses some. Of around 1,900,000 clones in the sample, 85% to 95% were seen once. The sample comes from a study of shared clonotypes between healthy human individuals. Study information: Contributing individuals were two females and a few males aged 18 to 49. Each donor's CD8 memory used one plate, CD8 naive two, each CD4 subset three.

V lost 4 bases, J lost 1 base, and 14 bases stayed unmatched. This CDR3 comprises 19 residues. Germline assignment: CDR1 SGHRS and CDR2 YFSETQ. Positive CCR7 selection of CD45RO-negative cells yielded the naive CD8 cells, and terminally differentiated effector memory CD45RA+ cells were excluded. The clonotype originates from a man younger than 30 in good health. Some clones in this sample may be carry-over from other donors' samples. Sequencing was performed on naive CD8+ T cells from PBMCs. V is TRBV5-1 and J is TRBJ2-1; 10 nucleotides agree with TRBD2. CDR3 residues: CASSQPGLAPLGSYNEQFF. The CDR3, as DNA: TGCGCCAGCAGCCAGCCGGGACTAGCGCCTCTAGGGTCCTACAATGAGCAGTTCTTC.